These 27 T cell receptor beta chains originate from one sample sequenced in a study of Tregs in tolerant kidney transplant recipients. The protocol was immunoSEQ multiplex PCR, while the TCRdb copy is restricted to in-frame clones and leaves out a portion. Here the sample spans roughly 250,000 clones, about 80% being singletons. The sample was CD4+ T cells from blood. Every receptor here comes from a human donor in good health.

The chain is built from TRBV2 and TRBJ1-5, with TRBD1 matching 8 bases. This CDR3 is built from 14 residues. Trimming at V came to 3 bases and at J to 4 bases, leaving 2 bases not matched to a gene. CDR1 and CDR2 from the germline V gene are SNHLY and FYNNEI. The CDR3: CASSDDRGNQPQHF. The CDR3 region has the DNA TGTGCCAGCAGTGATGACAGGGGAAATCAGCCCCAGCATTTT.

The genes are TRBV2 and TRBJ2-5, with TRBD2 matching over 7 bases. V gave up 6 bases and J gave up 5 bases; unmatched junction bases: 3. Germline loops: CDR1 SNHLY, CDR2 FYNNEI. CDR3 size: 12 residues. In nucleotides, the CDR3 is TGTGCCAGCAGGGGCGGGGGTGAGACCCAGTACTTC. It translates to CASRGGGETQYF.

The chain has TRBV18 and TRBJ1-1; maybe TRBD1 (5 bases). The CDR3 extends over 15 amino acids. V was pared by 5 bases and J by 6 bases, with 19 bases between. Germline V CDR1 and CDR2: KGHSH, LQKENI. The CDR3 region has the DNA TGTGCCAGCTCATCGTCAGGGTTGGGTATACCTGAAGCTTTCTTT. Translation: CASSSSGLGIPEAFF.

This chain connects TRBV29-1 to TRBJ2-1; TRBD1 aligns across 8 bases. Germline V CDR1 and CDR2: SQVTM, ANQGSEA. V dropped 3 bases and J dropped 7; count of bases not matched to a gene: 11. The CDR3 runs to 15 residues. CDR3 in amino acids: CSVDLWDRPGNEQFF. The CDR3 nucleotides are TGCAGCGTTGATCTCTGGGACAGGCCGGGGAATGAGCAGTTCTTC.

This chain connects TRBV30 to TRBJ1-5; TRBD1 is a possible D gene (5 bases). The germline V gene has CDR1 GTSNPN and CDR2 SVGIG (reference sequence). V was cut by 5 bases and J by 0 bases, with 11 bases left in between. The CDR3 spans 14 residues. The CDR3 nucleotides are TGTGCCTGGGGGGCCGGAAATAGCAATCAGCCCCAGCATTTT. Protein product: CAWGAGNSNQPQHF.

For the CDR3, the DNA is TGTGCCAGCAGTGAAGAGGGGACAGTGCCCCCTCGGCCCCAGCATTTT. It codes for CASSEEGTVPPRPQHF. The chain is built from TRBV6-1 and TRBJ1-5, with 7 bases identical to TRBD1. Germline CDR1 and CDR2: MNHNS and SASEGT. This CDR3 comprises 16 residues. Losses at the gene ends were 1 base for V and 9 bases for J; bases not matched to a gene: 12.

This chain joins TRBV11-3 and TRBJ2-7, with a weak D call TRBD2 (5 bases). V shed 10 bases and J shed 2 bases, with 12 bases lying between them. The length of the CDR3 is 12 residues. The germline V gene has CDR1 SGHNT and CDR2 YENEEA. The CDR3 spells CAKLGKTYEQYF. The CDR3 DNA is TGTGCCAAACTAGGGAAGACCTACGAGCAGTACTTC.

This clone was recorded only once. V usage is TRBV11-2 and J usage is TRBJ2-7; possibly TRBD1 or TRBD2 for D (6 bases each). The germline V gene encodes CDR1 SGHAT and CDR2 FQNNGV. With 1 base removed from V and 6 bases from J, the gap between germline ends came to 16 bases. CDR3 size: 15 residues. The CDR3 here is CASSLGSGAQGEQYF. The CDR3 nucleotides read TGTGCCAGCAGCTTAGGATCGGGGGCGCAAGGCGAGCAGTACTTC.

V usage is TRBV30 and J usage is TRBJ2-4; the D gene is possibly TRBD2 (5 bases). CDR1 GTSNPN and CDR2 SVGIG come from the germline V gene (reference sequence). V was shortened by 1 base and J by 1 base, with 11 bases between the two germline ends. This CDR3 comprises 15 residues. The CDR3 coding sequence is TGTGCCTGGAGTGCGGGGATGGGGGCCAAAAACATTCAGTACTTC. Its protein product is CAWSAGMGAKNIQYF.

The chain combines TRBV7-4 with TRBJ2-5; D remains unclear. V lost 1 base and J 0 bases, leaving 12 bases between the germline ends. CDR3 length equals 16 residues. Germline V lookup: CDR1 SGHVT, CDR2 SQSDAQ. CDR3 nucleotide sequence: TGTGCCAGCAGCTTAGATGAGGTGTGGTACCAAGAGACCCAGTACTTC. As protein: CASSLDEVWYQETQYF.

The V gene is TRBV14, the J gene TRBJ2-6; D uncertain. V lost 1 base to trimming and J lost 3 bases, with 10 bases between them. The CDR3 contains 16 residues. Germline CDR1 reads SGHDN; CDR2 reads FVKESK. The CDR3 region has the DNA TGTGCCAGCAGCCAAGTGATAGGGTTTGGGGCCAACGTCCTGACTTTC. This gives the protein CASSQVIGFGANVLTF.

Regarding this clone: Other nucleotide sequences from this sample produce the same CDR3. The chain couples TRBV2 to TRBJ1-1; D ambiguous. CDR3 length equals 14 residues. Trimming stripped 6 bases from V and 4 bases from J, with 15 bases between. The germline V gene encodes CDR1 SNHLY and CDR2 FYNNEI. CDR3: CASRANPLGTEAFF. As DNA, the CDR3 is TGTGCCAGCAGGGCGAACCCCTTGGGCACTGAAGCTTTCTTT.

J is TRBJ1-1 and V is TRBV27; 9 nucleotides align to TRBD1. The germline V gene encodes CDR1 MNHEY and CDR2 SMNVEV (reference sequence). CDR3 length: 16 amino acids. V lost 5 bases to trimming and J lost 5 bases; unmatched junction nucleotides: 12. The CDR3 DNA is TGTGCCAGCAGTACACCGGGACAGGGCCAGGGGACTGAAGCTTTCTTT. Translating gives CASSTPGQGQGTEAFF.

In its sample, this clone was seen once. The J gene is TRBJ2-2, the V gene TRBV13; unclear D gene. V shed 3 bases and J shed 12 bases, with 17 bases lying between them. The germline V gene encodes CDR1 PRHDT and CDR2 FYEKMQ (reference sequence). The CDR3 totals 14 residues. The CDR3 loop is CASSFWAGKVKLFF. The CDR3 bases are TGTGCCAGCAGCTTCTGGGCAGGCAAGGTGAAGCTGTTTTTT. Variable domain in full (rest from reference TRBV13 and TRBJ2-2): AAGVIQSPRHLIKEKRETATLKCYPIPRHDTVYWYQQGPGQDPQFLISFYEKMQSDKGSIPDRFSAQQFSDYHSELNMSSLELGDSALYFCASSFWAGKVKLFFGEGSRLTVL.

The CDR3 nucleotides are TGTGCCAGCTCACCGTCCCGGACAGGAGTTGAAGCTTTCTTT. This encodes CASSPSRTGVEAFF. The chain is built from TRBV18 and TRBJ1-1; 7 positions agree with TRBD1. The junction had 8 bases not matched to a gene; V was cut back by 3 bases and J by 7 bases. Germline V gives CDR1 KGHSH, CDR2 LQKENI. This CDR3 contains 14 residues.

The chain is built from TRBV6-5 and TRBJ2-4; D unclear. V was cut by 5 bases and J by 0 bases, with 11 bases left in between. This CDR3 comprises 15 residues. The germline V gene has CDR1 MNHEY and CDR2 SVGAGI. The CDR3 here is CASSPRSLAKNIQYF. The CDR3 DNA is TGTGCCAGCAGTCCACGGAGTCTAGCCAAAAACATTCAGTACTTC.

This chain connects TRBV6-4 to TRBJ2-1; weak D call: TRBD2 (7 bases). Per germline, CDR1 MRHNA and CDR2 SNTAGT. V lost 2 bases and J lost 8, with 13 bases in between. The length of the CDR3 is 14 residues. The CDR3 loop is CASSDGGGGDEQFF. For the CDR3, the DNA is TGTGCCAGCAGTGACGGAGGGGGGGGCGATGAGCAGTTCTTC.

The V call is TRBV6-6, the J call TRBJ2-1; 9 positions match TRBD2. V dropped 5 bases and J dropped 7; count of bases not matched to a gene: 6. Germline V gene data show CDR1 as MNHNY and CDR2 as SVGAGI (reference sequence). This CDR3 region has 14 residues. CDR3 nucleotides: TGTGCCAGCAGTCTCGGGACTAGCTGGAATGAGCAGTTCTTC. This translates into CASSLGTSWNEQFF.

DNA for the CDR3: TGTGCCAGCAGCTTAGAGGGGTCAGAACTATACGAGCAGTACTTC. This gives the protein CASSLEGSELYEQYF. The chain combines TRBV7-6 with TRBJ2-7, with a tentative D call TRBD1 (5 bases). The CDR3 has 15 residues. The V and J ends lost 1 base and 4 bases respectively, with 14 bases between them. From germline, CDR1 is SGHVS and CDR2 FNYEAQ.

This clone was recorded only once. The chain recombines TRBV9 with TRBJ1-6; D is perhaps TRBD1 (6 bases). CDR1 is SGDLS and CDR2 is YYNGEE in the germline V gene. Trimming took off 1 base at V and 0 bases at J, with 8 bases between the two ends. The CDR3 consists of 16 residues. The CDR3 DNA reads TGTGCCAGCAGCGTAACAGGGAGCTCCTATAATTCACCCCTCCACTTT. Translating gives CASSVTGSSYNSPLHF. The full variable domain, with the rest looked up from reference TRBV9 and TRBJ1-6, is DSGVTQTPKHLITATGQRVTLRCSPRSGDLSVYWYQQSLDQGLQFLIQYYNGEERAKGNILERFSAQQFPDLHSELNLSSLELGDSALYFCASSVTGSSYNSPLHFGNGTRLTVT.

As to this clone: Distinct nucleotide sequences in the sample also encode this CDR3. The chain has TRBV7-2 and TRBJ2-3; D call uncertain. Germline-derived CDR1 and CDR2 are SGHTA and FQGNSA. CDR3 length equals 14 residues. V was shortened by 3 bases and J by 4 bases, with 11 bases between the two germline ends. CDR3 nucleotide sequence: TGTGCCAGCAGCTTGGCCGGGCCCGCAGATACGCAGTATTTT. The encoded protein is CASSLAGPADTQYF.

In this sample, this clone turned up a few times. V is TRBV2 and J is TRBJ2-7; D is possibly TRBD2 (6 bases). Germline CDR1 and CDR2: SNHLY and FYNNEI. CDR3 size: 15 residues. The germline V and J ends were trimmed by 4 bases and 5 bases, with 18 bases remaining between them. The CDR3 region has the DNA TGTGCCAGCAGTGCGACTAGGCTCTCGGAGCACGAGCAGTACTTC. The encoded protein is CASSATRLSEHEQYF. The whole variable domain, remainder taken from reference TRBV2 and TRBJ2-7, is EPEVTQTPSHQVTQMGQEVILRCVPISNHLYFYWYRQILGQKVEFLVSFYNNEISEKSEIFDDQFSVERPDGSNFTLKIRSTKLEDSAMYFCASSATRLSEHEQYFGPGTRLTVT.

The rearrangement links TRBV19 to TRBJ2-7; unclear D gene. The germline V gene encodes CDR1 LNHDA and CDR2 SQIVND (reference sequence). Trimming shortened V by 3 bases and J by 5 bases, and 14 bases separated the two germline ends. CDR3 length equals 14 residues. The CDR3 is CASSMYQTHDEQYF. CDR3 nucleotide sequence: TGTGCCAGTAGTATGTACCAAACTCACGACGAGCAGTACTTC.

V and J are TRBV19 and TRBJ1-1; D is unclear. Germline CDR1 is LNHDA and CDR2 is SQIVND (reference sequence). The CDR3 covers 14 residues. Trimming cost V 3 bases and J 1 base, with 9 bases left between them. The CDR3 nucleotides are TGTGCCAGTAGTATGTTTTACAAGAACACTGAAGCTTTCTTT. Protein product: CASSMFYKNTEAFF.

CDR3 sequence: CASSLIQGTDTQYF. The CDR3 DNA sequence: TGCGCCAGCAGCTTGATCCAGGGCACAGATACGCAGTATTTT. This chain connects TRBV5-1 to TRBJ2-3, with D hard to call. The ends were cut back, 1 base at V and 1 base at J, with 7 bases in the middle. The CDR3 is made up of 14 amino acids. Germline loops: CDR1 SGHRS, CDR2 YFSETQ.

Here the CDR3 DNA reads TGTGCCAGCAGCACTTCCAGCGGGAGCTCCTCCTACGAGCAGTACTTC. Protein product: CASSTSSGSSSYEQYF. V is TRBV7-6 and J is TRBJ2-7, with 8 bases aligning to TRBD2. With 5 bases clipped from V and 0 bases from J, the junction kept 9 bases outside the gene matches. CDR1 is SGHVS and CDR2 is FNYEAQ in the germline V gene. The CDR3 contains 16 residues.

The chain uses TRBV12-5 and TRBJ2-3; 7 nucleotides line up with TRBD2. This CDR3 comprises 19 residues. Germline trimming cut 1 base from V and 1 base from J; bases unmatched to any gene: 14. CDR1 LGHNT and CDR2 FRNRAP come from the germline V gene. For the CDR3, the DNA is TGTGCTAGTGGTTTGGCCGGCCGGGGGGTGACACCTGGCACAGATACGCAGTATTTT. This gives the protein CASGLAGRGVTPGTDTQYF. Based on the CDR3 plus reference TRBV12-5 and TRBJ2-3, the full variable domain is DARVTQTPRHKVTEMGQEVTMRCQPILGHNTVFWYRQTMMQGLELLAYFRNRAPLDDSGMPKDRFSAEMPDATLATLKIQPSEPRDSAVYFCASGLAGRGVTPGTDTQYFGPGTRLTVL.